The next 28 T cell receptor beta chains were all read from a single sample in a study of CXCR3-negative and CXCR3-positive naive CD8 T cells. The libraries of TRB cDNA were prepared using 5' RACE with UMI labels. TCRdb reprocessed the 5' RACE reads, keeping one entry per CDR3 protein, no DNA. This sample's table reports about 9,000 distinct CDR3 sequences. The sequenced material came from naive CXCR3- CD8+ T cells from blood. Subset of the sample: CD45RO-CCR7+CD27+CD95- naive CD8+ T cells lacking CXCR3 (TNR3-). The receptors shown here come from a human donor in good health. Some clones in this sample may be carry-over from other donors' samples.

The chain uses TRBV20-1 and TRBJ2-1. The CDR3 loop spans 13 amino acids. CDR1 is DFQATT, CDR2 SNEGSKA, per germline (reference sequence). The CDR3 sequence is CSACTFSYNEQFF.

This clonotype shows up as medium-sized by frequency. The chain joins TRBV28 to TRBJ2-2; TCRdb's D call, TRBD1, is unchecked because there is no DNA. This CDR3 is 13 amino acids long. Germline V lookup: CDR1 MDHEN, CDR2 SYDVKM. The CDR3 spells CATTGQFAGELFF. Together with reference TRBV28 and TRBJ2-2, the CDR3 gives the full variable domain: DVKVTQSSRYLVKRTGEKVFLECVQDMDHENMFWYRQDPGLGLRLIYFSYDVKMKEKGDIPEGYSVSREKKERFSLILESASTNQTSMYLCATTGQFAGELFFGEGSRLTVL.

Measured by frequency, this clonotype is medium-sized (0.01 to 0.1%). This chain links TRBV24-1 with TRBJ2-1; TCRdb's D call, TRBD2, is unchecked because there is no DNA. Germline CDR1 reads KGHDR; CDR2 reads SFDVKD. This CDR3 is 22 amino acids long. The CDR3 is CATSDLSPSRLRPGPSYNEQFF.

The chain recombines TRBV3-1 with TRBJ2-5. The germline V gene has CDR1 LGHDT and CDR2 YNNKEL (reference sequence). This CDR3 has 18 amino acids. CDR3 residues: CASSQDLEYAPSGETQCF.

V gene TRBV11-3 combines with J gene TRBJ2-3; checking the TCRdb D call of TRBD1 is not possible without DNA. The CDR3 contains 14 residues. The germline gives CDR1 SGHNT, CDR2 YENEEA. CDR3 sequence reads: CASSSLGGTDTQYF.

This clonotype is classed as medium-sized (0.01 to 0.1%) by frequency. The V call is TRBV29-1, the J call TRBJ1-2; TCRdb's assignment of TRBD1 cannot be checked, as there is no DNA. The CDR3 consists of 14 residues. The germline V gene has CDR1 SQVTM and CDR2 ANQGSEA. The CDR3 loop is CSVEVRGSSNGYTF.

CDR3 residues: CSASGQPSHNEQFF. This chain joins TRBV29-1 and TRBJ2-1; TCRdb returns TRBD1, unconfirmable since there is no DNA. Germline values: CDR1 SQVTM, CDR2 ANQGSEA. This CDR3 has 14 amino acids.

The rearrangement links TRBV12-3 or TRBV12-4 to TRBJ1-1. The length of the CDR3 is 13 residues. The CDR3 sequence: CASRDTANTEAFF.

This clonotype is labeled medium-sized (0.01 to 0.1%) based on frequency. The genes are TRBV28 and TRBJ2-1; the D call of TRBD2 rests on TCRdb alone, since no DNA is present to check it. Germline CDR1 MDHEN, CDR2 SYDVKM. The CDR3 loop spans 19 amino acids. CDR3 sequence reads: CASSLPLLAGELSYNEQFF. The whole variable domain, filled in from reference TRBV28 and TRBJ2-1, reads DVKVTQSSRYLVKRTGEKVFLECVQDMDHENMFWYRQDPGLGLRLIYFSYDVKMKEKGDIPEGYSVSREKKERFSLILESASTNQTSMYLCASSLPLLAGELSYNEQFFGPGTRLTVL.

The J gene is TRBJ2-7, the V gene TRBV5-1; checking the TCRdb D call of TRBD1 is not possible without DNA. Germline values: CDR1 SGHRS, CDR2 YFSETQ. The CDR3 runs to 14 residues. CDR3 region: CASSPDRGAYEQYF.

J is TRBJ2-2 and V is TRBV11-2. The CDR3 has 13 residues. Per germline, CDR1 SGHAT and CDR2 FQNNGV. The CDR3 loop reads CASSLVYTGELFF.

V usage is TRBV29-1 and J usage is TRBJ2-1; TCRdb's assignment of TRBD2 cannot be checked, as there is no DNA. The CDR3 runs 16 residues. The V gene's germline CDR1 is SQVTM and CDR2 ANQGSEA. The CDR3 loop reads CSVESIDYISYNEQFF.

This clonotype is identified as medium-sized from frequency. V usage is TRBV9 and J usage is TRBJ2-1; as DNA is missing, the TRBD1 call by TCRdb cannot be tested. There are 16 residues in the CDR3. Per the germline V gene, CDR1 is SGDLS and CDR2 is YYNGEE. CDR3 amino acids: CASSRREMAPYNEQFF.

Frequency places this clonotype as medium-sized. The chain is built from TRBV28 and TRBJ1-1; the TRBD1 assignment by TCRdb is unverifiable without DNA. The CDR3 contains 15 residues. The V gene's germline CDR1 is MDHEN and CDR2 SYDVKM. The CDR3 here is CASSHTIPPNTEAFF. The full variable domain, rest sourced from reference TRBV28 and TRBJ1-1, is DVKVTQSSRYLVKRTGEKVFLECVQDMDHENMFWYRQDPGLGLRLIYFSYDVKMKEKGDIPEGYSVSREKKERFSLILESASTNQTSMYLCASSHTIPPNTEAFFGQGTRLTVV.

This CDR3 reads CSVRGGAWPNEQFF. This chain uses TRBV29-1 with TRBJ2-1; no DNA is available, so the TRBD1 call from TCRdb remains unchecked. Germline assignment: CDR1 SQVTM and CDR2 ANQGSEA. The CDR3 loop spans 14 amino acids.

This clonotype shows up as medium-sized by frequency. The chain uses TRBV15 and TRBJ2-1; TCRdb's assignment of TRBD2 cannot be checked, as there is no DNA. The CDR3 runs 16 residues. In germline, CDR1 is LNHNV, CDR2 YYDKDF (reference sequence). CDR3 protein: CATSSGTSGRADEQFF.

The chain carries TRBV7-3 and TRBJ2-1; the TCRdb call, TRBD1, lacks DNA for checking. From germline, CDR1 is SGHTA and CDR2 FQGTGA. The CDR3 covers 15 residues. CDR3 in amino acids: CASSLSVGRVDEQFF.

The J gene is TRBJ2-1, the V gene TRBV25-1. The CDR3 runs 14 residues. Germline V gene lookup returns CDR1 MGHDK and CDR2 SYGVNS. The CDR3 here is CASSVDAVNNEQFF.

This clonotype is identified as medium-sized from frequency. The chain recombines TRBV6-5 with TRBJ2-7; TCRdb selects TRBD1, and the lack of DNA leaves this call unchecked. Germline V lookup: CDR1 MNHEY, CDR2 SVGAGI. This CDR3 comprises 12 residues. This chain's CDR3 is CASSFPGYEQYF.

The genes are TRBV29-1 and TRBJ2-7; lacking DNA, the TRBD2 call made by TCRdb goes unchecked. Germline V gene data show CDR1 as SQVTM and CDR2 as ANQGSEA. The CDR3 runs 14 residues. The CDR3 region is CSVRASGRSYEQYF.

The J gene is TRBJ2-7, the V gene TRBV11-2; TCRdb proposes TRBD2, but this gene call is untestable without DNA. This CDR3 has 16 residues. The germline V gene has CDR1 SGHAT and CDR2 FQNNGV. This chain's CDR3 is CASSPYLAGGDDEQYF. The entire variable domain, with the rest obtained from reference TRBV11-2 and TRBJ2-7, is as follows: EAGVAQSPRYKIIEKRQSVAFWCNPISGHATLYWYQQILGQGPKLLIQFQNNGVVDDSQLPKDRFSAERLKGVDSTLKIQPAKLEDSAVYLCASSPYLAGGDDEQYFGPGTRLTVT.

The chain links TRBV6-5 to TRBJ2-1; no DNA is available, so the TRBD1 call from TCRdb remains unchecked. CDR1 is MNHEY, CDR2 SVGAGI, per germline. This CDR3 has 12 amino acids. The CDR3 spells CASRQGLNEQFF.

The chain is built from TRBV29-1 and TRBJ2-1; TCRdb proposes TRBD2, but this gene call is untestable without DNA. The CDR3 runs to 15 residues. Germline V gene data show CDR1 as SQVTM and CDR2 as ANQGSEA. The chain's CDR3 is CSVEGADWTFNEQFF.

This clonotype is called medium-sized based on its frequency. The V and J genes are TRBV20-1 and TRBJ1-2; TCRdb's assignment of TRBD1 cannot be checked, as there is no DNA. Per germline, CDR1 DFQATT and CDR2 SNEGSKA (reference sequence). The CDR3 totals 16 residues. Here the CDR3 reads CSARDQLYREKDGYTF.

The chain carries TRBV14 and TRBJ2-1; TCRdb's D call of TRBD1 is untestable without DNA. The CDR3 length is 15 residues. Germline loops: CDR1 SGHDN, CDR2 FVKESK. Here the CDR3 reads CASSQVRQGALGQFF.

V and J are TRBV29-1 and TRBJ2-1; the D gene TCRdb calls, TRBD1, cannot be checked with no DNA. The length of the CDR3 is 16 residues. In germline, CDR1 is SQVTM, CDR2 ANQGSEA. The chain's CDR3 is CSVIWGGTESYNEQFF.

Judged by frequency, this clonotype is medium-sized (0.01 to 0.1%). The chain couples TRBV4-3 to TRBJ1-1; TCRdb's D gene call, TRBD1, goes unchecked for lack of DNA. CDR3 size: 15 residues. The germline gives CDR1 LGHNA, CDR2 YSLEER. The chain's CDR3 is CASSQVEGVWTEAFF.

Considering frequency, this clonotype is medium-sized (0.01 to 0.1%). This chain joins TRBV25-1 and TRBJ2-5; TCRdb names TRBD2, which stays unverified in the absence of DNA. Germline V gene lookup returns CDR1 MGHDK and CDR2 SYGVNS. This CDR3 comprises 13 residues. Here the CDR3 reads CASSQDGRETQYF. Variable domain in full (rest from reference TRBV25-1 and TRBJ2-5): EADIYQTPRYLVIGTGKKITLECSQTMGHDKMYWYQQDPGMELHLIHYSYGVNSTEKGDLSSESTVSRIRTEHFPLTLESARPSHTSQYLCASSQDGRETQYFGPGTRLLVL.